The rows below give T cell receptor beta chains drawn from one sample of a study of blood T cell repertoires in COVID-19. Repertoires were generated with immunoSEQ multiplex PCR, while TCRdb's copy carries only in-frame clones and drops some. The data show around 230,000 clones, with around 88% seen just once and about 3.5% held by the top ten. The specimen sequenced was PBMCs or T cells enriched from blood (not recorded which). The receptors originated from a woman aged 40 to 50 with acute COVID-19. The CDR3 runs from the conserved cysteine through the conserved F or W. A D gene is named only where the DNA matches it firmly. Clone size is stated in some rows and not others, as once, few, many or a class when expanded.

CASSRGSGGTDTQYF,TGCGCCAGCAGCCGGGGGTCGGGGGGCACAGATACGCAGTATTTT,TRBJ2-3,once,TRBV5-1,NA
CASSYRDRGLAEAFF,TGTGCCAGCAGCTACAGGGACAGGGGGCTCGCTGAAGCTTTCTTT,TRBJ1-1,few,TRBV11-2,TRBD1
CASSERRGEYNEQFF,TGTGCCAGCAGTGAAAGGCGGGGAGAGTACAATGAGCAGTTCTTC,TRBJ2-1,NA,TRBV6-4,NA
CATSDSHRDSYEQYF,TGTGCCACCAGTGATTCCCACAGGGACTCCTACGAGCAGTACTTC,TRBJ2-7,NA,TRBV24-1,NA
CATSRADRVIDQPQHF,TGTGCCACCAGCAGAGCGGACAGGGTCATTGATCAGCCCCAGCATTTT,TRBJ1-5,once,TRBV15,TRBD1
CASSSYETGNTEAFF,TGTGCCAGCAGCTCCTACGAGACAGGGAACACTGAAGCTTTCTTT,TRBJ1-1,NA,TRBV11-1,NA
CASRPTGAGQPQHF,TGCGCCAGCAGACCCACAGGGGCGGGACAGCCCCAGCATTTT,TRBJ1-5,few,TRBV4-1,TRBD1
CASSQGRGEFF,TGTGCCAGCAGCCAAGGTCGCGGGGAGTTCTTC,TRBJ2-1,NA,TRBV3-1/TRBV3-2,NA
CATEGSTDTQYF,TGTGCCACCGAGGGCAGCACAGATACGCAGTATTTT,TRBJ2-3,NA,TRBV24-1,NA
CASSGGRGTGELFF,TGTGCCAGCAGTGGCGGGAGGGGCACCGGGGAGCTGTTTTTT,TRBJ2-2,NA,TRBV2,TRBD2
CASSPPDQGYEQYF,TGTGCCAGCTCACCACCCGACCAGGGTTACGAGCAGTACTTC,TRBJ2-7,few,TRBV18,NA
CSVGGTDGSEAFF,TGCAGCGTTGGGGGAACTGACGGGAGTGAAGCTTTCTTT,TRBJ1-1,NA,TRBV29-1,NA
CASSFQGDQPQHF,TGTGCCAGCAGTTTTCAGGGGGATCAGCCCCAGCATTTT,TRBJ1-5,NA,TRBV27,TRBD1
CASSLEGQGEPQHF,TGTGCCAGCAGCTTAGAGGGACAGGGGGAGCCCCAGCATTTT,TRBJ1-5,NA,TRBV7-9,TRBD1
CASRPPGGYEQYF,TGTGCCAGCAGGCCCCCGGGGGGTTACGAGCAGTACTTC,TRBJ2-7,NA,TRBV6-5,TRBD2
CASSPDSGEHTEAFF,TGTGCCAGCTCACCTGACAGTGGAGAGCACACTGAAGCTTTCTTT,TRBJ1-1,NA,TRBV18,NA
CASSALTGTQSPYGYTF,TGTGCCAGCAGCGCACTAACCGGGACACAATCTCCCTATGGCTACACCTTC,TRBJ1-2,NA,TRBV9,NA
CASSLVRLAERTDTQYF,TGTGCCAGCAGCTTAGTGCGTCTAGCGGAGCGCACAGATACGCAGTATTTT,TRBJ2-3,NA,TRBV7-9,TRBD2
CAISDYRARGQFF,TGTGCCATCAGTGACTACAGGGCTCGGGGGCAGTTCTTC,TRBJ2-1,few,TRBV10-3,NA
CAWSPRGGRAVKTQYF,TGTGCCTGGAGTCCCCGCGGCGGGAGGGCCGTAAAGACCCAGTACTTC,TRBJ2-5,NA,TRBV30,TRBD2